A selection of T cell receptor beta chains follows, all from one sample in a study of blood T cell repertoires in COVID-19. Libraries were prepared by immunoSEQ multiplex PCR; TCRdb keeps only in-frame clonotypes and omits some of them. Of more than 200,000 clones listed, approximately 80% are singletons. Sequencing was done on a sample of peripheral blood. Every receptor here comes from a man aged 55 to 70 with acute or convalescent COVID-19. Each CDR3 is given with its conserved first and last residue. The D gene is left open where the match is weak. Clone size is given for some rows only: seen once, a few or many times, or a class if the clone is expanded.

j_call d_call v_call clone_size cdr3_nt cdr3_aa
TRBJ2-7 TRBD2 TRBV28 - TGTGCCAGCAGTTCCCCGACTAGCGGGTCTTCCTACGAGCAGTACTTC CASSSPTSGSSYEQYF
TRBJ2-2 - TRBV7-3 - TGTGCCAGCAGCTTATTGGGGGGAGTCACCGGGGAGCTGTTTTTT CASSLLGGVTGELFF
TRBJ2-5 - TRBV5-4 - TGTGCCAGCAGCTTAACAGGGGCGGGGGAGACCCAGTACTTC CASSLTGAGETQYF
TRBJ2-7 TRBD1 TRBV13 - TGTGCCAGCAGCCCACCGGGCCAGGGGGCATCGGGTGAGCAGTACTTC CASSPPGQGASGEQYF
TRBJ2-1 - TRBV18 - TGTGCCAGCTCACCACCAGGGACACCAGGTGGACCCAATGAGCAGTTCTTC CASSPPGTPGGPNEQFF
TRBJ2-7 - TRBV7-9 - TGTGCCAGCAGCTTAGGGACAGCAAACCACTACGAGCAGTACTTC CASSLGTANHYEQYF
TRBJ1-5 - TRBV4-1 - TGCGCCAGCAGCCCCCGACAGGCCCCCAATCAGCCCCAGCATTTT CASSPRQAPNQPQHF
TRBJ2-5 - TRBV6-5 - TGTGCCAGCAGACCACAGGGTGGCGGGGAGACCCAGTACTTC CASRPQGGGETQYF
TRBJ2-7 TRBD1 TRBV19 - TGTGCCAGTAGTATAGCGGGTACAGGGGGGCACGAGCAGTACTTC CASSIAGTGGHEQYF
TRBJ1-5 TRBD1 TRBV7-8 once TGTGCCAGCAGCCCCCTGGACAGGGCGGCTTATAGCAATCAGCCCCAGCATTTT CASSPLDRAAYSNQPQHF
TRBJ2-5 TRBD1 TRBV19 - TGTGCCAGTAGTAGACAGGGGTCCCTCCAAGAGACCCAGTACTTC CASSRQGSLQETQYF
TRBJ2-5 - TRBV7-2 few TGTGCCAGCAGCCCTTCCCGGACAGGAGGGGAGACCCAGTACTTC CASSPSRTGGETQYF
TRBJ1-4 - TRBV29-1 - TGCAGCGTTGAAGGGGGCGGTAGTGAAAAACTGTTTTTT CSVEGGGSEKLFF
TRBJ1-1 - TRBV6-2/TRBV6-3 - TGTGCCAGCAGTTACTCTAAAGAGTTAGTAGCTGGTGAAGCTTTCTTT CASSYSKELVAGEAFF
TRBJ2-2 - TRBV3-1/TRBV3-2 few TGTGCCAGCAGCGGAGGGGGCCCCGCCGGGGAGCTGTTTTTT CASSGGGPAGELFF
TRBJ1-3 - TRBV30 - TGTGCCTGGAGTGTATACCCCAGCTCTGGAAACACCATATATTTT CAWSVYPSSGNTIYF
TRBJ2-3 TRBD1 TRBV15 - TGTGCCACCAACCGCTGGGGACAGGGTCTCACGCAGTATTTT CATNRWGQGLTQYF
TRBJ2-7 TRBD2 TRBV3-1/TRBV3-2 - TGTGCCAGCAGCCAAGGCAGTCCGGGAGGGCCCAACGAGCAGTACTTC CASSQGSPGGPNEQYF
TRBJ2-5 TRBD2 TRBV3-1/TRBV3-2 - TGTGCCAGCAGCCAATTTAGCGGGGAAGAGACCCAGTACTTC CASSQFSGEETQYF
TRBJ1-1 TRBD1 TRBV12-3/TRBV12-4 - TGTGCCAGCAGTCTCCGGGACAGCCTTGAAGCTTTCTTT CASSLRDSLEAFF
TRBJ2-7 - TRBV11-2 - TGTGCCAGCAGCCGGACGACAGCCTCCTATTCCTACGAGCAGTACTTC CASSRTTASYSYEQYF
TRBJ2-3 TRBD2 TRBV4-2 - TGTGCCAGCAGCCAAGAGCTATTAGCGGGGGTCACAGATACGCAGTATTTT CASSQELLAGVTDTQYF
TRBJ2-5 TRBD1 TRBV6-6 - TGTGCCAGCAGTCCCGGGACAGGGAAAGGGGAGACCCAGTACTTC CASSPGTGKGETQYF
TRBJ2-3 TRBD1 TRBV7-3 - TGTGCCAGCAGCTTAGGGACAGCGTCTTCAGATACGCAGTATTTT CASSLGTASSDTQYF
TRBJ2-5 - TRBV5-1 - TGCGCCAGCAGCCCTAAACAGGTGGGGCAAGAGACCCAGTACTTC CASSPKQVGQETQYF
TRBJ2-7 - TRBV2 - TGTGCCAGCTGGGGAGCGATCGGCTACGAGCAGTACTTC CASWGAIGYEQYF
TRBJ1-5 TRBD1 TRBV5-4 - TGTGCCAGCAGCTTGGGGACAGGGGGGGATCAGCCCCAGCATTTT CASSLGTGGDQPQHF
TRBJ1-5 - TRBV19 once TGTGCCAGTAGAGATTGGCAGACAAGCAATCAGCCCCAGCATTTT CASRDWQTSNQPQHF
TRBJ2-7 - TRBV6-5 - TGTGCCAGCAGTTACGGGGACACCTCCTACGAGCAGTACTTC CASSYGDTSYEQYF
TRBJ1-1 TRBD1 TRBV2 - TGTGCCAGCACCCAACAGGGGGCCGACACTGAAGCTTTCTTT CASTQQGADTEAFF
TRBJ2-2 - TRBV6-6 - TGTGCCAGCAGTCAGATACCTGAGCGGAGGTACACCGGGGAGCTGTTTTTT CASSQIPERRYTGELFF
TRBJ2-7 - TRBV10-1 once TGCGCCAGCAGCGGATCCGGGGTGGCAGTAGCTTCCTACGAGCAGTACTTC CASSGSGVAVASYEQYF
TRBJ1-4 TRBD1 TRBV4-1 - TGCGCCAGCAGCCAAGATTGGAGAGACAGGGCGACGACTAATGAAAAACTGTTTTTT CASSQDWRDRATTNEKLFF
TRBJ1-5 - TRBV21-1 - TGTGCCAGCAGCCTTACAGAGTTCCAGCCCCAGCATTTT CASSLTEFQPQHF
TRBJ2-7 TRBD1 TRBV6-1 - TGTGCCAGCAGTGAGGGGACAGGGGGTTTTTACGAGCAGTACTTC CASSEGTGGFYEQYF
TRBJ1-4 - TRBV10-3 - TGTGCCATCAGTGGCCCAGCTAGGGAAAAACTGTTTTTT CAISGPAREKLFF
TRBJ1-4 TRBD1 TRBV25-1 - TGTGCCAACAGTGTTGGACAGGGTGGTGAAAAACTGTTTTTT CANSVGQGGEKLFF
TRBJ1-1 TRBD1 TRBV6-5 - TGTGCCAGCAGTTACAGGACAGGGTGGTTGAACACTGAAGCTTTCTTT CASSYRTGWLNTEAFF
TRBJ2-7 TRBD1 TRBV5-1 - TGCGCCAGCAGCCCGGGGGGACAGGGGGCCTACGAGCAGTACTTC CASSPGGQGAYEQYF
TRBJ2-7 - TRBV28 - TGTGCCAGCAGTTTCCAGCGGGCGAACTCCTACGAGCAGTACTTC CASSFQRANSYEQYF
TRBJ2-7 TRBD2 TRBV6-1 - TGTGCCAGCAGTGAACTAGCGGGGGCGGGTAAGCAGTACTTC CASSELAGAGKQYF
TRBJ1-1 - TRBV14 - TGTGCCAGCAGCCTACAGTACACTGAAGCTTTCTTT CASSLQYTEAFF